This T cell receptor beta chain was profiled in a study of blood T cell repertoires in COVID-19. Study context: Sites in the United States, Italy and Spain provided acute and convalescent COVID-19 samples.

Assay used: immunoSEQ multiplex PCR; TCRdb lists only in-frame clones, some missing. Of some 180,000 clones in the sample, 84% were seen once. The CDR3 length is 14 residues. Germline CDR1 and CDR2: KGHSH and LQKENI. The V gene end was trimmed by 6 bases and the J gene end by 6 bases; junction bases not matched to a gene: 9. Sequencing was carried out using PBMCs or T cells enriched from blood (not recorded which). This receptor was taken from a woman younger than 45 who had been exposed to COVID-19. The V and J genes are TRBV18 and TRBJ1-2; 8 bases agree with TRBD1. The CDR3: CASSPLNRGNGYTF. CDR3 in DNA: TGTGCCAGCTCCCCGCTTAACAGGGGGAATGGCTACACCTTC.